This entry concerns a single T cell receptor beta chain. Antigen unknown. This sample is part of a study of shared clonotypes between healthy human individuals. Study at large: Each donor had three CD4 naive, three CD4 memory, two CD8 naive and one CD8 memory plate.

An assay was performed, and its level was deep. Sequencing was performed with immunoSEQ multiplex PCR; in TCRdb, only in-frame clones are kept and a portion is missing. The sample consists of around 2,000,000 clones, about 95% of them appearing once. Study conclusions and caveats: A generally larger estimated richness was seen in naive subsets than in memory subsets.

CDR3 length equals 15 residues. The V and J ends lost 6 bases and 6 bases respectively, with 20 bases between them. Germline-derived CDR1 and CDR2 are SGHVS and FQNEAQ. Naive CD8 cells, CD45RO-negative and positively selected for CCR7, excluded terminally differentiated effector memory CD45RA+ cells. Free of recent acute infections or vaccinations, the donors were healthy HIV-negative adults. This clonotype was obtained from a man between 18 and 35 years old in good health. The chain recombines TRBV7-8 with TRBJ1-2; D is perhaps TRBD1 (5 bases). Material for sequencing was naive CD8+ T cells sorted from blood. The CDR3: CASRTAGKLEDGYTF. The CDR3 DNA reads as TGTGCCAGCAGAACCGCAGGGAAGCTCGAGGATGGCTACACCTTC.